This T cell receptor (beta chain) was obtained from a study of sequential checkpoint blockade in melanoma. About the study: Both treatment sequences were followed by maintenance nivolumab.

The length of the CDR3 is 13 residues. From germline, CDR1 is MNHNY and CDR2 SVGAGI (reference sequence). With 4 bases removed from V and 5 bases from J, the gap between germline ends came to 11 bases. Libraries were prepared by immunoSEQ multiplex PCR; TCRdb keeps only in-frame clonotypes and omits some of them. The data contain more than 9,000 clones, roughly two thirds of them seen just once; the ten biggest clones take up 28%. Treatment reported: randomized to nivolumab then ipilimumab (arm A) or the reverse (arm B). The chain carries TRBV6-6 and TRBJ1-2; D is unclear. The source was CD8+ T cells sorted from blood (inferred from file names), collected from a patient given nivolumab and ipilimumab in sequence. The source is a human donor with melanoma. CDR3 coding DNA: TGTGCCAGCAGTTCCCCGGGAGCATATGGCTACACCTTC. Translation: CASSSPGAYGYTF.